The 7 T cell receptor beta chains presented below share a single source sample, sequenced in a study of blood T cell repertoires in COVID-19. Clones were sequenced by immunoSEQ multiplex PCR, and TCRdb holds only the in-frame ones, with some missing. The table lists about 250,000 clones, roughly 86% of them singletons. The sample comprised peripheral blood. The receptors were sampled from a man in his fifties with acute or convalescent COVID-19.

Worth noting for this clone: One end of the junction does not line up with germline, which may come from a read error. The rearrangement joins TRBV6-1 to TRBJ1-2; tentative D call: TRBD1 (6 bases). In germline, CDR1 is MNHNS, CDR2 SASEGT. The CDR3 extends over 14 amino acids. In DNA form, the CDR3 reads TGTGCCAGCATTGAAAATACAGGGAACTATGGCTACACCTTC. As protein: CASIENTGNYGYTF.

The chain employs TRBV30 and TRBJ1-2, with D perhaps TRBD1 (6 bases). The V end lost 2 bases, the J end lost 3 bases, and 7 bases lay between the germline ends. CDR1 and CDR2 (germline): GTSNPN, SVGIG (reference sequence). This CDR3 comprises 12 residues. This CDR3 reads CAWSPGDYGYTF. The DNA of the CDR3 is TGTGCCTGGAGTCCAGGGGACTATGGCTACACCTTC.

The chain combines TRBV5-6 with TRBJ2-1; D is perhaps TRBD2 (6 bases). The CDR3 extends over 15 amino acids. Germline CDR1 is SGHDT and CDR2 is YYEEEE. The V end lost 6 bases, the J end lost 7 bases, and 20 bases lay between the germline ends. CDR3 in amino acids: CASIPSAGRLNEQFF. For the CDR3, the DNA is TGTGCCAGCATTCCCTCTGCGGGACGGTTGAATGAGCAGTTCTTC.

This rearrangement joins TRBV6-1 to TRBJ2-1; 8 bases are a match to TRBD2. The CDR3 has 12 residues. J gave up 10 bases and V 6 bases, and 5 bases lay outside the gene matches. Germline CDR1 and CDR2: MNHNS and SASEGT. The CDR3 bases are TGTGCCAGCAGACTTAGCGGGGACGAGCAGTTCTTC. It specifies CASRLSGDEQFF.

This clone was seen a few times. J is TRBJ2-7 and V is TRBV7-8; the D is unclear. Per the germline V gene, CDR1 is SGHVS and CDR2 is FQNEAQ. Trimming left V 5 bases short and J 2 bases short, with 16 bases between. The CDR3 spans 15 residues. Here the CDR3 reads CASSHTGSPAYEQYF. CDR3 DNA sequence: TGTGCCAGCAGCCATACCGGGTCCCCCGCCTACGAGCAGTACTTC.

The rearrangement joins TRBV6-5 to TRBJ2-7, with TRBD2 matching 11 bases. J was trimmed by 4 bases and V by 6 bases; bases with no gene match: 2. The germline CDR1 and CDR2 sequences are MNHEY and SVGAGI. The CDR3 is 13 residues long. CDR3 bases: TGTGCCAGCAGCGGGACTAGCGGTTACGAGCAGTACTTC. It translates to CASSGTSGYEQYF.

This clone was detected once. The chain combines TRBV9 with TRBJ2-5; 10 bases agree with TRBD2. CDR3 length equals 15 residues. Germline-derived CDR1 and CDR2 are SGDLS and YYNGEE. V gave up 1 base and J gave up 3 bases; unmatched junction bases: 3. The CDR3 loop is CASSVWSGGEETQYF. CDR3 sequence (DNA): TGTGCCAGCAGCGTATGGAGCGGGGGGGAAGAGACCCAGTACTTC.